One and the same sample provided the 7 T cell receptor beta chains below, sequenced in a study of beta chain features in type 1 diabetes. What was sequenced were expressed TCRB transcripts, since all of the isolated RNA had been reverse transcribed. TCRdb's copy holds only in-frame clones and misses some; the assay was immunoSEQ multiplex PCR. The table includes about 150,000 clones, less than 9.5% detected once. What was sequenced was central memory CD4+ T cells from blood. The source is a woman between 18 and 29 years old in good health.

This clone was counted a few times. The rearrangement uses TRBV11-3 and TRBJ2-5, with 8 bases lining up with TRBD2. After removal of 1 base from V and 3 bases from J, the junction contained 1 base not matched to a gene. The CDR3 runs to 14 residues. CDR1 SGHNT and CDR2 YENEEA come from the germline V gene. CDR3 nucleotides: TGTGCCAGCAGCTTAGGAGCGGGGGAAGAGACCCAGTACTTC. Its protein product is CASSLGAGEETQYF.

This clone was observed a few times. This sequence joins TRBV9 and TRBJ1-4; D gene unclear. The CDR3 covers 12 residues. Trimming took 7 bases from V and 7 from J, leaving 11 bases between them. Germline CDR1 SGDLS, CDR2 YYNGEE. CDR3: CASQGGGEKLFF. The CDR3 bases are TGTGCCAGCCAAGGTGGAGGTGAAAAACTGTTTTTT.

This clone was picked up a small number of times. V is TRBV4-2 and J is TRBJ2-1, with TRBD2 identical over 7 bases. The V gene end was trimmed by 1 base and the J gene end by 7 bases; junction bases not matched to a gene: 13. The CDR3 is 17 residues long. The germline V gene has CDR1 LGHNA and CDR2 YNFKEQ. The CDR3 nucleotides read TGTGCCAGCAGCCAAGGCCTAACTAGCGCCGCTATGAATGAGCAGTTCTTC. This sequence encodes CASSQGLTSAAMNEQFF.

This clone was found a few times. The CDR3 coding sequence is TGTGCCAGGAGCCAGGGCCTGAACACTGAAGCTTTCTTT. Translating gives CARSQGLNTEAFF. This sequence joins TRBV2 and TRBJ1-1, with TRBD1 as a possible D gene (5 bases). Trimming removed 9 bases at V and 0 bases at J, with 11 bases between. Per germline, CDR1 SNHLY and CDR2 FYNNEI. This CDR3 contains 13 residues.

This clone turned up a few times. This chain connects TRBV7-2 to TRBJ2-6; D is ambiguous. The V gene lost 5 bases and the J gene lost 0 bases, with 8 bases spanning the gap. CDR3 length equals 15 residues. In germline, CDR1 is SGHTA, CDR2 FQGNSA. CDR3 in amino acids: CASSTPNSGANVLTF. The CDR3 bases are TGTGCCAGCAGCACACCAAACTCTGGGGCCAACGTCCTGACTTTC.

The chain carries TRBV5-1 and TRBJ2-7, with 9 bases fitting TRBD2. CDR1 is SGHRS and CDR2 is YFSETQ in the germline V gene. The CDR3 totals 14 residues. Germline trimming cut 0 bases from V and 6 bases from J; bases unmatched to any gene: 4. As DNA, the CDR3 is TGCGCCAGCAGCTTGGGCGGGAGGGCCGGCGAGCAGTACTTC. This translates into CASSLGGRAGEQYF.

The gene calls are TRBV27 and TRBJ1-1; unclear D gene. Germline-derived CDR1 and CDR2 are MNHEY and SMNVEV (reference sequence). The CDR3 totals 13 residues. Trimming left V 3 bases short and J 1 base short, with 6 bases between. CDR3 amino acids: CASSFSQNTEAFF. The CDR3 nucleotides read TGTGCCAGCAGTTTTTCACAGAACACTGAAGCTTTCTTT.